This T cell receptor beta chain was found in a study of Tregs in tolerant kidney transplant recipients. Study results and caveats: For some patients, primers changed over time, blocking nucleotide-level comparison.

This CDR3 region has 12 residues. Trimming cost V 3 bases and J 6 bases, with 7 bases left between them. Germline CDR1 reads SEHNR; CDR2 reads FQNEAQ (reference sequence). A note on this clone: Antigen unknown.

Assay: immunoSEQ multiplex PCR; the TCRdb copy retains only in-frame clones and omits some. The sample yields 60,000 or so clones, over 75% seen once. The chain has TRBV7-9 and TRBJ2-3; D gene ambiguous. The source is a human donor who received a combined kidney and bone marrow transplant. The specimen comprised Tregs from blood, sampled before the transplant. The DNA of the CDR3 is TGTGCCAGCAGCTTGGAAGGGGATACGCAGTATTTT. Protein product: CASSLEGDTQYF.